This TCR beta chain was found in a study of blood T cell repertoires in COVID-19 (dated by TCRdb to the early 2020s). General notes on the study: Collaborator samples came from the United States, Italy and Spain and covered acute and convalescent phases of COVID-19. Where available, HLA class I and class II types were taken from metadata supplied by the sample provider and were not determined by assay-based typing. The prospective study material was composed of cDNA or gDNA derived from T cells, B-cell-depleted T cells, or PBMCs. The sample metadata nearly always contained a de-identified subject ID, COVID-19 status, age in years and sex. Deeply sampled blood TCRbeta repertoires from subjects exposed to, actively infected with, or recovered from COVID-19 were included in the dataset. A freely available public database, intended as a resource for researchers studying the immune response to SARS-CoV-2, is where the repertoires were released. The samples were drawn from two sources: the first 160 participants of the ongoing ImmuneRACE study, and over 950 subjects contributed by 6 global collaborators. What the research found in general, with its limitations: How much clinical and demographic metadata was included differed by source and by participant, and the metadata was provided uncurated.

This clone was observed a few times. Its antigen target is currently unknown. No much larger clonotype is one base removed from it; base qualities were not supplied. Participants in the prospective study were aged roughly 18 to 100 years, lived in under 30 United States geographic areas, and enrolled through a virtual design. In the prospective study, cohorts were assigned on the basis of participant-reported clinical history obtained from a screening survey and a study questionnaire. Exposed participants were defined as having been in contact with someone with a PCR-confirmed or clinician-diagnosed COVID-19 case within 2 weeks of study entry. Mobile phlebotomists in the prospective study collected whole blood, serum and a nasopharyngeal or oropharyngeal swab from every participant. Participants in the prospective study had the option to provide additional blood draws and questionnaires over a 2-month period. Before DNA extraction, prospective study blood samples were shipped either frozen or at room temperature.

The immunoSEQ Assay, a bias-controlled multiplex PCR, was used to amplify TCRbeta CDR3 regions from genomic DNA. In the source study's methods: The number of nucleated cells in each sample was estimated by amplification of reference gene primers within the assay. To quantify the absolute abundance of each unique TCRbeta CDR3 rearrangement, sequence reads were collapsed and filtered. For each sample, productive Simpson clonality was calculated as the square root of Simpson's diversity index across productive rearrangements. This is the immuneACCESS table as TCRdb keeps it, with only in-frame sequences that have V and J called. A part of the clones is gone; compared with another copy, unresolved V genes explain less than half, and the rest is unexplained. V, J and clone size derive from that table, while D and trimming were established from the DNA sequence. The sample contains 200,000 to 250,000 clones, roughly 89% of them found a single time. The top ten hold roughly 15% of the sample.

The sequenced sample was PBMCs or T cells enriched from blood (not recorded which). The source is a man aged 30 to 39 who had been exposed to COVID-19.

The CDR3 corresponds to CASRRDMSGELFF. The nucleotide sequence reads TGTGCCAGCAGACGGGACATGTCCGGGGAGCTGTTTTTT. Recombination connected TRBV14 to TRBJ2-2; matching of 6 bases hints at TRBD1 as the D gene. Trimming takes 6 bases from V and 6 bases from J, and the germline ends sit 11 bases apart. The CDR3 holds 13 amino acids from the cysteine to the phenylalanine. Here the CDR3 DNA is all that survives: 39 bases in frame from base 1. Sequences SGHDN (CDR1) and FVKESK (CDR2) are obtained from the germline V gene. The full variable domain, with segments outside the CDR3 supplied by the reference TRBV14 and TRBJ2-2 proteins, appears as EAGVTQFPSHSVIEKGQTVTLRCDPISGHDNLYWYRRVMGKEIKFLLHFVKESKQDESGMPNNRFLAERTGGTYSTLKVQPAELEDSGVYFCASRRDMSGELFFGEGSRLTVL.